This passage covers 19 T cell receptor beta chains from one sample sequenced in a study of T-cell memory formation after mild COVID-19. TCRdb redid the calling of the 5' RACE reads with MiXCR, one entry per CDR3 protein. The table has 160,000 or so distinct CDR3 sequences, roughly 30% seen once. Sequences were obtained from PBMCs or a T cell subset sorted from them (not recorded which). All receptors come from an adult woman who had mild COVID-19 (a few samples of this study predate the infection). Cell type and time point are not known.

The chain joins TRBV4-3 to TRBJ2-7; D is perhaps TRBD2 (5 bases). The germline V and J ends were trimmed by 0 bases and 3 bases, with 12 bases remaining between them. Germline V gene lookup returns CDR1 LGHNA and CDR2 YSLEER. CDR3 length: 15 residues. The CDR3 sequence: CASSQDRAALYEQYF. The CDR3 coding sequence is TGCGCCAGCAGCCAAGATCGAGCGGCACTCTACGAGCAGTACTTC.

The V call is TRBV6-2 or TRBV6-3, the J call TRBJ2-5, with 9 nucleotides matching TRBD2. CDR1 is MNHEY and CDR2 is SVGEGT in the germline V gene. This CDR3 is built from 14 residues. J lost 4 bases, V lost 11 bases, and 11 bases had no gene match. CDR3 loop: CAAGRREGRETQYF. Written as DNA, the CDR3 is TGTGCCGCGGGGCGGCGGGAGGGCCGAGAGACCCAGTACTTC.

This chain's CDR3 is CASSLEGQGLDTDTQYF. In DNA, the CDR3 is TGCGCCAGCAGCTTGGAGGGACAGGGATTGGACACAGATACGCAGTATTTT. The chain is built from TRBV5-1 and TRBJ2-3, with 9 bases that match TRBD1. Germline loops: CDR1 SGHRS, CDR2 YFSETQ. J was trimmed by 2 bases and V by 0 bases; bases with no gene match: 7. The CDR3 runs 17 residues.

CDR3 protein: CAWGERGGGATDTQYF. CDR3 in DNA: TGTGCCTGGGGAGAACGAGGTGGGGGGGCCACAGATACGCAGTATTTT. The chain employs TRBV30 and TRBJ2-3; a possible D gene is TRBD2 (7 bases). Trimming pared 5 bases from V and 2 bases from J, leaving 20 bases between. CDR3 length: 16 residues. Germline loops: CDR1 GTSNPN, CDR2 SVGIG (reference sequence).

The chain's CDR3 is CASSLTRGYAGELFF. In nucleotides, the CDR3 is TGTGCCAGCAGTTTAACAAGGGGTTACGCCGGGGAGCTGTTTTTT. The chain couples TRBV12-3 or TRBV12-4 to TRBJ2-2; D may be TRBD1 (5 bases). There are 15 residues in the CDR3. V dropped 2 bases and J dropped 6 bases, with 13 bases sitting between them.

This clonotype was counted a few times. The chain carries TRBV5-4 and TRBJ1-2; D might be TRBD1 (5 bases). Germline lookup yields CDR1 SGHNT and CDR2 YYREEE (reference sequence). Trimming pared 4 bases from V and 4 bases from J, leaving 11 bases between. This CDR3 comprises 13 residues. The CDR3: CASSPVGGYGYTF. In nucleotides, the CDR3 is TGTGCCAGCAGCCCGGTGGGGGGCTATGGCTACACCTTC.

J is TRBJ2-7 and V is TRBV27; 9 bases fit TRBD1. The V segment lost 5 bases and the J segment 5 bases; nucleotides outside the gene matches: 7. This CDR3 is built from 14 residues. Per germline, CDR1 MNHEY and CDR2 SMNVEV (reference sequence). The CDR3 protein is CASSIGTGSNEQYF. CDR3 DNA sequence: TGTGCCAGCAGTATCGGGACAGGGAGCAACGAGCAGTACTTC.

This clonotype was recorded a few times. The CDR3 region has the DNA TGTGCCACCAGCCCAACCCCGAACACTGAAGCTTTCTTT. Residues: CATSPTPNTEAFF. The chain is built from TRBV12-3 or TRBV12-4 and TRBJ1-1; D not resolved. The CDR3 is 13 amino acids. Deletions cut 10 bases from V and 1 base from J, with 13 bases between.

The chain uses TRBV27 and TRBJ2-3, with D perhaps being TRBD1 or TRBD2 (5 bases each). CDR1 is MNHEY, CDR2 SMNVEV, per germline (reference sequence). Trimming took 6 bases from V and 0 from J, leaving 19 bases between them. The CDR3 spans 17 residues. The CDR3 region is CASSFNSPGPSTDTQYF. Here the CDR3 DNA reads TGTGCCAGCAGCTTCAATTCGCCGGGGCCTAGCACAGATACGCAGTATTTT.

The sample holds a few counts of this clonotype. CDR3 nucleotides: TGTGCTAGTGCCCTAGGAGGTACCTACAATGAGCAGTTCTTC. Protein sequence: CASALGGTYNEQFF. The rearrangement uses TRBV12-5 and TRBJ2-1; TRBD2 might be the D (5 bases). There are 14 residues in the CDR3. Germline CDR1 and CDR2: LGHNT and FRNRAP. V gave up 7 bases and J gave up 2 bases, with 12 bases separating them.

This clonotype was detected a few times. The chain is built from TRBV12-3 or TRBV12-4 and TRBJ1-5; D gene uncertain. CDR3 size: 13 residues. Trimming pared 7 bases from V and 4 bases from J, leaving 11 bases between. This CDR3 reads CASTMGRNQPQHF. The CDR3 region has the DNA TGTGCCAGCACCATGGGGAGAAATCAGCCCCAGCATTTT.

Here the CDR3 reads CASKWGRTGGSGANVLTF. The CDR3 region has the DNA TGTGCCAGCAAGTGGGGTAGGACAGGGGGCTCTGGGGCCAACGTCCTGACTTTC. V usage is TRBV2 and J usage is TRBJ2-6, with TRBD1 matching over 10 bases. Germline V CDR1 and CDR2: SNHLY, FYNNEI. This CDR3 has 18 amino acids. V dropped 7 bases and J dropped 0; count of bases not matched to a gene: 9.

This clonotype was counted only a few times. The J gene is TRBJ2-5, the V gene TRBV5-6; D is uncertain. Per germline, CDR1 SGHDT and CDR2 YYEEEE. The germline V and J ends were trimmed by 0 bases and 1 base, with 10 bases remaining between them. There are 15 residues in the CDR3. The CDR3 region has the DNA TGTGCCAGCAGCTTGGCTGGTGGCAGCCAAGAGACCCAGTACTTC. Amino acids: CASSLAGGSQETQYF.

This chain uses TRBV5-6 with TRBJ1-5; D gene ambiguous. The germline V and J ends were trimmed by 4 bases and 5 bases, with 7 bases remaining between them. The CDR3 sequence is 12 residues long. The germline CDR1 and CDR2 sequences are SGHDT and YYEEEE. The CDR3, as DNA: TGTGCCAGCAGCCTAGTCGATCAGCCCCAGCATTTT. Amino acid sequence: CASSLVDQPQHF. The full variable domain, in which reference TRBV5-6 and TRBJ1-5 provide the parts outside the CDR3, is DAGVTQSPTHLIKTRGQQVTLRCSPKSGHDTVSWYQQALGQGPQFIFQYYEEEERQRGNFPDRFSGHQFPNYSSELNVNALLLGDSALYLCASSLVDQPQHFGDGTRLSIL.

This sequence joins TRBV29-1 and TRBJ1-2, with a weak D call TRBD1 (5 bases). The CDR3 has 13 amino acids. V lost 7 bases and J lost 8, with 20 bases in between. CDR1 and CDR2 from the germline V gene are SQVTM and ANQGSEA. The chain's CDR3 is CSAPGRGSEGYTF. The CDR3 coding sequence is TGCAGCGCCCCGGGCCGGGGGAGTGAGGGCTACACCTTC.

The chain couples TRBV28 to TRBJ2-7; D is undetermined. CDR1 is MDHEN and CDR2 is SYDVKM in the germline V gene. The CDR3 has 15 residues. Trimming removed 11 bases from V and 0 bases from J, with 20 bases in between. This chain's CDR3 is CAHSPRPESSYEQYF. DNA of the CDR3: TGTGCCCATAGCCCCCGACCAGAGAGCTCCTACGAGCAGTACTTC.

The V and J genes are TRBV12-3 or TRBV12-4 and TRBJ2-3, with D possibly matching TRBD2 (6 bases). CDR3 size: 13 residues. V was clipped by 3 bases and J by 6 bases, with 10 bases between them. The CDR3 region has the DNA TGTGCCAGCAGTTTTCACCGGGGGGATACGCAGTATTTT. It encodes CASSFHRGDTQYF.

The V and J genes are TRBV12-5 and TRBJ2-7; no firm D call. The V and J ends lost 7 bases and 4 bases respectively, with 8 bases between them. Per the germline V gene, CDR1 is LGHNT and CDR2 is FRNRAP. This CDR3 is 11 amino acids long. CDR3 amino acids: CASVLGYEQYF. The DNA for the CDR3 is TGTGCTAGTGTCCTTGGATACGAGCAGTACTTC.

This clonotype was detected only a few times. The gene calls are TRBV7-6 and TRBJ2-6; D uncertain. Deletions cut 6 bases from V and 0 bases from J, with 3 bases between. The CDR3 extends over 13 amino acids. Germline values: CDR1 SGHVS, CDR2 FNYEAQ. The CDR3 is CASRPSGANVLTF. CDR3 nucleotides: TGTGCCAGCAGACCCTCTGGGGCCAACGTCCTGACTTTC.